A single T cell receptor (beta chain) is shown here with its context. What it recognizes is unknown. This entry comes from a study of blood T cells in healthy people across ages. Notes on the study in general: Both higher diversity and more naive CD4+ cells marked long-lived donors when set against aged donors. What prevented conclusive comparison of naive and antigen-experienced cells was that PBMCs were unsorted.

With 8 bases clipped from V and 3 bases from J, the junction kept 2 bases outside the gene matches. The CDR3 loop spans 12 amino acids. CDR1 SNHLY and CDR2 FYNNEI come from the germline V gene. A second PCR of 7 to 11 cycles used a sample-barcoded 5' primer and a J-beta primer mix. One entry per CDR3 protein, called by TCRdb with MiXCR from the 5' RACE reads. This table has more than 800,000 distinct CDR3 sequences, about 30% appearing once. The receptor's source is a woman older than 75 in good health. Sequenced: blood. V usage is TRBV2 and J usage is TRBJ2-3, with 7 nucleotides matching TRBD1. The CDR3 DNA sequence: TGTGCCAGCCCAGGGGGTACAGATACGCAGTATTTT. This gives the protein CASPGGTDTQYF.